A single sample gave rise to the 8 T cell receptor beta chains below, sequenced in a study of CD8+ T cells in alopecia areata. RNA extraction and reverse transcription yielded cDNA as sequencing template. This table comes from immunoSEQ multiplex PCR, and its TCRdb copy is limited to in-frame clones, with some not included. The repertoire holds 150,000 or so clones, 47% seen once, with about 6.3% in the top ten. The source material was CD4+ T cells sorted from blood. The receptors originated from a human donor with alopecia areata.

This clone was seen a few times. The CDR3 sequence is CASSLSPRTFEQYF. The CDR3 DNA follows: TGTGCCAGCAGTTTATCCCCCCGGACTTTTGAGCAGTACTTC. This chain joins TRBV27 and TRBJ2-7, with a possible D match to TRBD2 (5 bases). V was clipped by 0 bases and J by 7 bases, with 13 bases between them. Per the germline V gene, CDR1 is MNHEY and CDR2 is SMNVEV (reference sequence). This CDR3 region has 14 residues.

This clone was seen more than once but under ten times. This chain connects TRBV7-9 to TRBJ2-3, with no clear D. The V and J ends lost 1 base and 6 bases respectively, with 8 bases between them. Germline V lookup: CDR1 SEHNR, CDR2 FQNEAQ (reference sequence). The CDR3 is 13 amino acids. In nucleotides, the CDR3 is TGTGCCAGCAGCTTAGAAACCGCCGATACGCAGTATTTT. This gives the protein CASSLETADTQYF.

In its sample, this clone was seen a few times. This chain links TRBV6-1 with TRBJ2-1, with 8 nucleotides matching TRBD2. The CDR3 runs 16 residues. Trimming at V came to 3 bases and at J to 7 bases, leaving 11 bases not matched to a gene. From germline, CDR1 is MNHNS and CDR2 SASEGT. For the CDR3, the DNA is TGTGCCAGCAGTGACGTAGGACTAGCCAAAAGGAATGAGCAGTTCTTC. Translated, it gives CASSDVGLAKRNEQFF.

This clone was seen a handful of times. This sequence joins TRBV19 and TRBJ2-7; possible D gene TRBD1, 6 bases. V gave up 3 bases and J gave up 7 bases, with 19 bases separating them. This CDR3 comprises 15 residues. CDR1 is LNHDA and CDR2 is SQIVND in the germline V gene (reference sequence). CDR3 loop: CASSMGAWSTGEQYF. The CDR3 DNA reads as TGTGCCAGTAGTATGGGGGCCTGGTCGACGGGAGAGCAGTACTTC.

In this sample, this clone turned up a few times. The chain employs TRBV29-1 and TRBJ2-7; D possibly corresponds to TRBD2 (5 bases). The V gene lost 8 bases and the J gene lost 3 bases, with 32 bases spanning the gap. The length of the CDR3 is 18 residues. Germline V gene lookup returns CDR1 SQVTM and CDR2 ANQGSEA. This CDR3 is CSITTGQPVPSGVYEQYF. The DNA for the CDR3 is TGCAGCATCACCACTGGTCAACCGGTACCCTCCGGGGTCTACGAGCAGTACTTC.

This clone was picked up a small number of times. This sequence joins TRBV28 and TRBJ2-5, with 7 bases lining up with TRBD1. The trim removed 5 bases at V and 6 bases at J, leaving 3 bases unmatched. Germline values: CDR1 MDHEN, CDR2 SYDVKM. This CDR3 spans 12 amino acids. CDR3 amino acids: CASSQQGQTQYF. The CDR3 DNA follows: TGTGCCAGCAGTCAACAGGGGCAGACCCAGTACTTC. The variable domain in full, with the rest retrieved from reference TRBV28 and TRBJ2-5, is DVKVTQSSRYLVKRTGEKVFLECVQDMDHENMFWYRQDPGLGLRLIYFSYDVKMKEKGDIPEGYSVSREKKERFSLILESASTNQTSMYLCASSQQGQTQYFGPGTRLLVL.

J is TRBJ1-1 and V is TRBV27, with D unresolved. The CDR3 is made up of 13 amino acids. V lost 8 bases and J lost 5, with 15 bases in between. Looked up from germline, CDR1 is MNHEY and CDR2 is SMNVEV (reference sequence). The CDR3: CASSPVGETEAFF. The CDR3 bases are TGTGCCAGCTCGCCGGTTGGAGAAACTGAAGCTTTCTTT.

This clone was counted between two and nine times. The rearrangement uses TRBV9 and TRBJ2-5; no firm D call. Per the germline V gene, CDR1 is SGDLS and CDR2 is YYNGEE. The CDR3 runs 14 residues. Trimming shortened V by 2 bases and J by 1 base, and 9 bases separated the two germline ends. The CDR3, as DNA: TGTGCCAGCAGCGTCCGGTGGTTCCAAGAGACCCAGTACTTC. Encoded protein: CASSVRWFQETQYF.